This TCR beta chain was identified during a study of early T cells in non-severe SARS-CoV-2 infection. TCRdb reanalysed the 5' RACE reads using MiXCR and keeps one entry per CDR3 protein. The sample consists of 80,000 or so distinct CDR3 sequences, around an eighth of them appearing once. V lost 2 bases, J lost 4 bases, and 12 bases lay in between. The CDR3 has 14 amino acids. Germline V gives CDR1 MNHEY, CDR2 SMNVEV (reference sequence). The sample was whole blood. The receptor comes from an adult who was a healthcare worker with PCR-confirmed SARS-CoV-2 infection or an uninfected control (not recorded which). The chain recombines TRBV27 with TRBJ2-7; D remains unclear. The CDR3 DNA reads TGTGCCAGCAGTTTAAACCCGACCCAATACGAGCAGTACTTC. Amino acid sequence: CASSLNPTQYEQYF.